A single sample is the source of the 19 T cell receptor beta chains below, sequenced in a study of T cell repertoires in cytomegalovirus infection. No antigens are known for them. MiXCR was run by TCRdb on the reads, yielding one entry per CDR3 protein. The data hold some 590,000 distinct CDR3 sequences, with approximately 40% observed a single time. The material sequenced was cultured PBMCs, taken from culture after CMV antigen stimulation. The receptor set was obtained from a human donor in good health (CMV status not recorded). Some clones in this sample may be carry-over from other donors' samples.

The CDR3 protein is CASSGPGTSGGGYEQYF. The CDR3 bases are TGTGCCAGCAGTGGACCCGGGACTAGCGGGGGCGGCTACGAGCAGTACTTC. The V and J genes are TRBV6-6 and TRBJ2-7; TRBD2 aligns across 14 bases. The V segment lost 5 bases and the J segment 3 bases; nucleotides outside the gene matches: 9. The CDR3 is made up of 17 amino acids. CDR1 is MNHNY and CDR2 is SVGAGI in the germline V gene (reference sequence).

This clonotype was counted many times. The chain employs TRBV7-2 and TRBJ2-7; a weak D match, TRBD2 (5 bases). CDR1 is SGHTA, CDR2 FQGNSA, per germline. This CDR3 is 14 amino acids long. V was trimmed by 3 bases and J by 3 bases, leaving 12 bases between them. CDR3 loop: CASSFTRVFYEQYF. The CDR3 nucleotides are TGTGCCAGCAGCTTTACTAGGGTCTTCTACGAGCAGTACTTC.

This clonotype has only a few counts. The gene calls are TRBV11-2 and TRBJ1-5, with a weak D call TRBD1 (5 bases). The CDR3 loop spans 19 amino acids. CDR1 and CDR2 (germline): SGHAT, FQNNGV. Trimming shortened V by 1 base and J by 3 bases, and 22 bases separated the two germline ends. The CDR3 is CASSLGKPGPASVNQPQHF. The CDR3 DNA reads TGTGCCAGCAGCTTAGGGAAGCCGGGGCCAGCGTCCGTCAATCAGCCCCAGCATTTT.

The chain is built from TRBV19 and TRBJ1-2, with TRBD1 as a possible D gene (5 bases). Germline CDR1 LNHDA, CDR2 SQIVND (reference sequence). The CDR3 sequence is 13 residues long. Trimming removed 8 bases at V and 3 bases at J, with 13 bases between. Here the CDR3 DNA reads TGTGCCAGTGGGAGGGGTGTCGACTATGGCTACACCTTC. Translated: CASGRGVDYGYTF. Based on the CDR3 plus reference TRBV19 and TRBJ1-2, the full variable domain is DGGITQSPKYLFRKEGQNVTLSCEQNLNHDAMYWYRQDPGQGLRLIYYSQIVNDFQKGDIAEGYSVSREKKESFPLTVTSAQKNPTAFYLCASGRGVDYGYTFGSGTRLTVV.

This clonotype was recorded a few times. This chain links TRBV7-8 with TRBJ2-6; 7 positions match TRBD1. The ends lost 5 bases at V and 3 bases at J; junction bases unmatched: 13. Germline lookup yields CDR1 SGHVS and CDR2 FQNEAQ. CDR3 length: 18 residues. CDR3 sequence: CASSPLTGRGGGANVLTF. The DNA for the CDR3 is TGTGCCAGCAGCCCCCTGACAGGGCGCGGAGGTGGGGCCAACGTCCTGACTTTC.

The chain joins TRBV4-1 to TRBJ1-4, with a weak D call TRBD1 (6 bases). V lost 2 bases and J lost 16, with 23 bases in between. The CDR3 loop spans 15 amino acids. Per the germline V gene, CDR1 is MGHRA and CDR2 is YSYEKL. The CDR3: CASSQKTGPNPKEFF. CDR3 DNA sequence: TGCGCCAGCAGCCAAAAGACAGGACCAAATCCAAAGGAGTTTTTT.

The chain combines TRBV6-2 or TRBV6-3 with TRBJ1-5, with 8 bases lining up with TRBD1. The CDR3 runs 12 residues. Germline trimming cut 10 bases from V and 5 bases from J; bases unmatched to any gene: 4. The germline CDR1 and CDR2 sequences are MNHEY and SVGEGT. The CDR3, as DNA: TGTGCCACCCAGACAGGGGATCAGCCCCAGCATTTT. As protein: CATQTGDQPQHF.

This chain joins TRBV15 and TRBJ2-7; 12 nucleotides line up with TRBD1. The CDR3 covers 14 residues. The ends lost 9 bases at V and 5 bases at J; junction bases unmatched: 8. Germline-derived CDR1 and CDR2 are LNHNV and YYDKDF (reference sequence). CDR3 sequence reads: CATSSGTGGDEQYF. The CDR3 DNA is TGTGCCACTTCCTCCGGGACAGGGGGCGACGAGCAGTACTTC.

This clonotype was counted between two and nine times. At one boundary the junction diverges from the germline segment, which might be a read error. The chain recombines TRBV12-3 or TRBV12-4 with TRBJ1-3, with D uncertain. The CDR3 spans 10 residues. In DNA, the CDR3 is TGTGCCAGCAGTTTAGAGCAGATGAATTTT. As protein: CASSLEQMNF.

DNA of the CDR3: TGTGCCAGCAGTAGGACAGGGAACTATGGCTACACCTTC. As protein: CASSRTGNYGYTF. The chain is built from TRBV12-3 or TRBV12-4 and TRBJ1-2; 8 bases fit TRBD1. The junction had 1 base not matched to a gene; V was cut back by 5 bases and J by 2 bases. The CDR3 sequence is 13 residues long.

The V call is TRBV27, the J call TRBJ2-3, with TRBD2 identical over 8 bases. Germline V gives CDR1 MNHEY, CDR2 SMNVEV (reference sequence). V shed 8 bases, J shed 5 bases, and the junction held 12 bases outside the gene matches. The CDR3 contains 15 residues. The CDR3 loop is CASQEREIGGDTQYF. CDR3 DNA sequence: TGTGCCAGCCAAGAGCGGGAGATCGGGGGAGATACGCAGTATTTT.

This clonotype occurred once. The J gene is TRBJ2-5, the V gene TRBV28, with 7 positions matching TRBD2. CDR3 size: 16 residues. Germline values: CDR1 MDHEN, CDR2 SYDVKM. After removal of 4 bases from V and 2 bases from J, the junction contained 10 bases not matched to a gene. The CDR3 loop is CASSSPHAGVQETQYF. The CDR3 nucleotides are TGTGCCAGCAGTTCCCCGCATGCGGGGGTACAAGAGACCCAGTACTTC.

The chain employs TRBV3-1 and TRBJ1-3; unclear D gene. CDR3 length: 13 residues. CDR1 is LGHDT and CDR2 is YNNKEL in the germline V gene (reference sequence). V was trimmed by 3 bases and J by 4 bases, leaving 7 bases between them. In DNA form, the CDR3 reads TGTGCCAGCAGCCAGTTTAACGGAAACACCATATATTTT. Translating it yields CASSQFNGNTIYF.

The chain couples TRBV20-1 to TRBJ2-2; D call uncertain. There are 13 residues in the CDR3. Germline assignment: CDR1 DFQATT and CDR2 SNEGSKA (reference sequence). V was shortened by 0 bases and J by 4 bases, with 6 bases between the two germline ends. This chain's CDR3 is CSARDVGTGELFF. In DNA form, the CDR3 reads TGCAGTGCTAGAGATGTCGGCACCGGGGAGCTGTTTTTT.

This clonotype was observed a handful of times. V gene TRBV7-8 combines with J gene TRBJ2-7; TRBD1 is a possible D gene (5 bases). This CDR3 spans 14 amino acids. CDR1 and CDR2 from the germline V gene are SGHVS and FQNEAQ. V was cut by 4 bases and J by 2 bases, with 12 bases left in between. CDR3 nucleotides: TGTGCCAGCAGCTCATCGACAGTCACCTACGAGCAGTACTTC. Protein product: CASSSSTVTYEQYF.

The chain has TRBV28 and TRBJ1-5; 7 bases align to TRBD1. The CDR3 is 15 residues long. In germline, CDR1 is MDHEN, CDR2 SYDVKM. V lost 7 bases to trimming and J lost 3 bases; unmatched junction nucleotides: 9. The DNA of the CDR3 is TGTGCCAGCACCGAGACAGGGCCGAACAATCAGCCCCAGCATTTT. This codes for CASTETGPNNQPQHF.

The rearrangement links TRBV28 to TRBJ1-4; D uncertain. V lost 2 bases, J lost 4 bases, and 11 bases lay in between. This CDR3 region has 15 residues. Germline CDR1 MDHEN, CDR2 SYDVKM. The CDR3 region is CASSLPGQNNEKLFF. DNA of the CDR3: TGTGCCAGCAGTTTACCGGGCCAGAATAATGAAAAACTGTTTTTT.

The V gene is TRBV2, the J gene TRBJ2-3; 8 nucleotides line up with TRBD1. The junction had 17 bases not matched to a gene; V was cut back by 7 bases and J by 5 bases. CDR1 is SNHLY, CDR2 FYNNEI, per germline. The CDR3 loop spans 17 amino acids. In DNA form, the CDR3 reads TGTGCCAGCATCAAGGACAGGGCGGACTGGTCAGGAGATACGCAGTATTTT. Amino acids: CASIKDRADWSGDTQYF.

The chain couples TRBV6-6 to TRBJ2-2, with 8 bases that match TRBD1. The CDR3 length is 16 residues. Germline CDR1 reads MNHNY; CDR2 reads SVGAGI (reference sequence). J lost 5 bases, V lost 0 bases, and 5 bases had no gene match. The DNA of the CDR3 is TGTGCCAGCAGTTACTCGGGGACAGGTCGTACCGGGGAGCTGTTTTTT. Protein sequence: CASSYSGTGRTGELFF.